This TCR beta chain came from a study of post-analysis software for immune sequencing data. About the research overall: Some patients lacked subtype; others had relapsing-remitting, secondary progressive or progressive-relapsing disease.

Trimming took off 1 base at V and 2 bases at J, with 12 bases between the two ends. Germline-derived CDR1 and CDR2 are SGHRS and YFSETQ. The CDR3 runs to 15 residues. Presence of unique molecular identifiers characterized the TCR beta cDNA libraries. T cells numbering roughly 1 to 11 million yielded cDNA molecules that totaled about 500,000. MiXCR, run by TCRdb on the PCR reads, gives a single entry per CDR3 protein. The sample carries 500,000 to 600,000 distinct CDR3 sequences, roughly 46% recorded once. Findings and limits, study-wide: The normalized Chao1 diversity of multiple sclerosis patients was significantly lower than that of controls. Under F measure analysis, samples from one preparation batch co-clustered strongly. Four or five TRBV segments, TRBV5-6, TRBV5-1 and TRBV20-1 among them, were found more frequent in patients than controls.

As to this clonotype: Its antigen is currently unknown.

The specimen was blood. This clonotype was obtained from a girl aged 5-17 years with multiple sclerosis. The chain carries TRBV5-1 and TRBJ1-2, with D unresolved. CDR3 nucleotide sequence: TGCGCCAGCAGCTTGTTACGGGGTTCGAACTATGGCTACACCTTC. Encoded protein: CASSLLRGSNYGYTF.